This T cell receptor (beta chain) was recovered during a study of T-cell reconstitution after alpha-beta-depleted transplantation in children. Using unique molecular identifiers, the investigators prepared the TCRbeta library. In TCRdb, the PCR reads were re-called with MiXCR into one record per CDR3 protein. The data contain over 550,000 distinct CDR3 sequences, 10% of them seen just once; the ten biggest clones take up 4%. This CDR3 region has 17 residues. V was pared by 6 bases and J by 0 bases, with 11 bases of the junction left unmatched. Germline assignment: CDR1 LGHNT and CDR2 FRNRAP. The V gene is TRBV12-5, the J gene TRBJ2-1; TRBD2 matches 7 bases. Sequencing used PBMCs from the stem cell graft donor, obtained from the stem cell graft. The source is a human donor who donated a stem cell graft to a child with acute myeloid leukemia. CDR3 in amino acids: CASGPGLAEPSYNEQFF. In DNA form, the CDR3 reads TGTGCTAGTGGCCCCGGGCTAGCGGAGCCCTCCTACAATGAGCAGTTCTTC.